This TCR beta chain came from a study of Ad26.COV2.S vaccination and SARS-CoV-2 variants. Trimming cost V 5 bases and J 5 bases; bases outside gene matches: 8. Germline CDR1 is GTSNPN and CDR2 is SVGIG (reference sequence). The CDR3 is 13 amino acids. The data were produced by immunoSEQ multiplex PCR, yet TCRdb's version contains in-frame clones alone and is incomplete. The table lists about 500,000 clones, 70% to 90% of them singletons. Indicated treatment: approximately 18 received Ad26.COV2.S at low or high dose, single or two shots; five or six received placebo; per-sample allocation not given. After the first vaccine or placebo injection, samples were drawn on day 63. This Boston cohort included adults aged 18-55 years.

The chain combines TRBV30 with TRBJ2-7, with TRBD1 identical over 8 bases. The sequence derives from a person aged 18-65 years who received the Ad26.COV2.S COVID-19 vaccine or a placebo. Material: peripheral blood, obtained in a trial of Ad26.COV2.S vaccine versus placebo. CDR3 DNA: TGTGCCTGGGGCAACCAGGGGGCCCACGAGCAGTACTTC. It encodes CAWGNQGAHEQYF. The full variable domain, rest sourced from reference TRBV30 and TRBJ2-7, is SQTIHQWPATLVQPVGSPLSLECTVEGTSNPNLYWYRQAAGRGLQLLFYSVGIGQISSEVPQNLSASRPQDRQFILSSKKLLLSDSGFYLCAWGNQGAHEQYFGPGTRLTVT.